The T cell receptor beta chain under discussion was sequenced for a study of beta chain features in type 1 diabetes. Concerning this clone itself: Its antigen is as yet unknown.

TCRB transcripts that were expressed got sequenced, as all of the isolated RNA had been reverse transcribed. Using immunoSEQ multiplex PCR, the repertoire was profiled, and TCRdb retains in-frame clones only, with some absent. The sample carries hundreds of thousands of clones, about 14% recorded once. Study-level results: All four CD4+ subsets from Type 1 diabetes patients carried moderately but significantly shorter TCRB CDR3s. Any role of HLA type in TCRB rearrangement remained unresolved here.

CDR3 length equals 15 residues. V was cut by 3 bases and J by 8 bases, with 16 bases left in between. Germline V gives CDR1 MGHDK, CDR2 SYGVNS. Cell sorting via CD45RO/CCR7/CD25/CD127/CD95/CD27 was performed to obtain CD4+ naive, central memory, regulatory and stem cell-like memory cells. Every sorted population was more than 95% pure. This chain links TRBV25-1 with TRBJ1-4; D gene unclear. This sequence originates from a man aged 18 to 35 with type 1 diabetes. Sequences were obtained from naive CD4+ T cells from blood. The CDR3, as DNA: TGTGCCAGCAGTGACTGGTCAGCGGTTATCGAAAAACTGTTTTTT. This gives the protein CASSDWSAVIEKLFF.